This T cell receptor beta chain was found in a study of blood T cell repertoires in COVID-19. Across the whole study: Specimens from acute and convalescent COVID-19 originated in the United States, Italy and Spain.

Those who participated ranged in age from about 18 to 89 years and resided in 20 to 30 US areas. Which cohort a participant joined came from the clinical history participants gave. In germline, CDR1 is SQVTM, CDR2 ANQGSEA. The CDR3 consists of 14 residues. V was clipped by 6 bases and J by 4 bases; unmatched bases: 9. Authors' analysis steps: By means of reference gene primer amplification, nucleated cell counts were estimated. Sequencing was performed with immunoSEQ multiplex PCR; in TCRdb, only in-frame clones are kept and a portion is missing. V, J and clone size reflect that table, while D and trimming were determined from the DNA. The sample holds 250,000 to 350,000 clones, 75% to 90% seen once.

V usage is TRBV29-1 and J usage is TRBJ2-3; TRBD1 agrees at 8 bases. The receptor was derived from a woman under 30 who had recovered from COVID-19. The specimen was PBMCs or T cells enriched from blood (not recorded which). The CDR3 region has the DNA TGCAGCGTAAGGGACAGGCTATTCGCAGATACGCAGTATTTT. Protein: CSVRDRLFADTQYF.